This passage covers 10 T cell receptor beta chains from one sample sequenced in a study of technical replicates of blood from four donors. Method: immunoSEQ multiplex PCR; TCRdb's copy keeps in-frame clones and lacks some. Here the sample spans more than 60,000 clones, around 93% being singletons. Sequenced sample: T cells isolated from PBMCs. The receptors come from a human donor in good health.

The chain links TRBV6-5 to TRBJ1-2; D might be TRBD1 (6 bases). The CDR3 is made up of 16 amino acids. Germline V gives CDR1 MNHEY, CDR2 SVGAGI. V lost 0 bases and J 4 bases, leaving 15 bases between the germline ends. The CDR3 DNA follows: TGTGCCAGCAGTTACTCGATTCGATCGGACAGCTATGGCTACACCTTC. Translation gives CASSYSIRSDSYGYTF.

J is TRBJ2-7 and V is TRBV11-2; 7 bases are a match to TRBD1. CDR1 SGHAT and CDR2 FQNNGV come from the germline V gene. CDR3 length: 17 residues. V dropped 2 bases and J dropped 3; count of bases not matched to a gene: 13. The DNA of the CDR3 is TGTGCCAGCAGCTTACCTACTAGACAGGGAATCAGCTACGAGCAGTACTTC. This gives the protein CASSLPTRQGISYEQYF.

This chain joins TRBV9 and TRBJ2-3, with D uncertain. Germline loops: CDR1 SGDLS, CDR2 YYNGEE. The V end was cut by 2 bases, the J end by 2 bases, with 12 bases between. CDR3 size: 15 residues. The CDR3 sequence: CASSVTVRDTDTQYF. Here the CDR3 DNA reads TGTGCCAGCAGCGTTACAGTGCGCGACACAGATACGCAGTATTTT. Using reference TRBV9 and TRBJ2-3 for the parts outside the CDR3, the full variable domain is DSGVTQTPKHLITATGQRVTLRCSPRSGDLSVYWYQQSLDQGLQFLIQYYNGEERAKGNILERFSAQQFPDLHSELNLSSLELGDSALYFCASSVTVRDTDTQYFGPGTRLTVL.

This sequence joins TRBV5-1 and TRBJ2-3; TRBD2 matches at 15 bases. Per the germline V gene, CDR1 is SGHRS and CDR2 is YFSETQ. V lost 5 bases to trimming and J lost 0 bases; unmatched junction nucleotides: 4. This CDR3 contains 17 residues. Here the CDR3 reads CASSRTSGGASTDTQYF. The CDR3, as DNA: TGCGCCAGCAGTCGGACTAGCGGGGGGGCTAGCACAGATACGCAGTATTTT.

The gene calls are TRBV14 and TRBJ2-7; TRBD2 matches 8 bases. V lost 0 bases and J lost 3; bases outside the gene matches: 19. The CDR3 length is 20 residues. Per the germline V gene, CDR1 is SGHDN and CDR2 is FVKESK. The CDR3 loop reads CASSQDPSGLWKRSSYEQYF. CDR3 nucleotides: TGTGCCAGCAGCCAAGATCCTAGCGGGCTTTGGAAAAGATCCAGCTACGAGCAGTACTTC.

The rearrangement uses TRBV29-1 and TRBJ2-6; D might be TRBD2 (5 bases). Germline V gives CDR1 SQVTM, CDR2 ANQGSEA. The CDR3 consists of 17 residues. Trimming took off 0 bases at V and 0 bases at J, with 12 bases between the two ends. The CDR3 loop reads CSVEDGLGVSGANVLTF. DNA for the CDR3: TGCAGCGTTGAAGACGGACTTGGAGTCTCTGGGGCCAACGTCCTGACTTTC.

The chain carries TRBV28 and TRBJ2-1; 10 bases match TRBD2. Trimming took 8 bases from V and 0 from J; bases not matched to a gene: 1. The germline V gene has CDR1 MDHEN and CDR2 SYDVKM. This CDR3 is built from 14 residues. The CDR3 loop reads CASASGSSYNEQFF. CDR3 nucleotides: TGTGCCAGCGCTAGCGGGAGCTCCTACAATGAGCAGTTCTTC.

J is TRBJ2-7 and V is TRBV27; TRBD1 is a possible D gene (5 bases). V lost 6 bases to trimming and J lost 4 bases, with 19 bases between them. This CDR3 spans 15 amino acids. Germline V gene lookup returns CDR1 MNHEY and CDR2 SMNVEV (reference sequence). CDR3 residues: CASRKYPGHEYEQYF. The CDR3 nucleotides are TGTGCCAGCAGAAAGTATCCAGGACACGAATACGAGCAGTACTTC.

The V gene is TRBV27, the J gene TRBJ1-2; TRBD1 agrees at 8 bases. J was trimmed by 4 bases and V by 5 bases; bases with no gene match: 12. Germline values: CDR1 MNHEY, CDR2 SMNVEV (reference sequence). The CDR3 is 16 residues long. CDR3 in DNA: TGTGCCAGCAGTATGCACCCCCGACAGGGGCTCTATGGCTACACCTTC. Protein sequence: CASSMHPRQGLYGYTF.

The rearrangement joins TRBV5-1 to TRBJ2-7, with no clear D. Trimming removed 3 bases at V and 5 bases at J, with 9 bases between. Germline V gives CDR1 SGHRS, CDR2 YFSETQ. The CDR3 spans 12 residues. The CDR3 sequence: CASSSLSNEQYF. The DNA of the CDR3 is TGCGCCAGCAGCTCCCTTTCTAACGAGCAGTACTTC.